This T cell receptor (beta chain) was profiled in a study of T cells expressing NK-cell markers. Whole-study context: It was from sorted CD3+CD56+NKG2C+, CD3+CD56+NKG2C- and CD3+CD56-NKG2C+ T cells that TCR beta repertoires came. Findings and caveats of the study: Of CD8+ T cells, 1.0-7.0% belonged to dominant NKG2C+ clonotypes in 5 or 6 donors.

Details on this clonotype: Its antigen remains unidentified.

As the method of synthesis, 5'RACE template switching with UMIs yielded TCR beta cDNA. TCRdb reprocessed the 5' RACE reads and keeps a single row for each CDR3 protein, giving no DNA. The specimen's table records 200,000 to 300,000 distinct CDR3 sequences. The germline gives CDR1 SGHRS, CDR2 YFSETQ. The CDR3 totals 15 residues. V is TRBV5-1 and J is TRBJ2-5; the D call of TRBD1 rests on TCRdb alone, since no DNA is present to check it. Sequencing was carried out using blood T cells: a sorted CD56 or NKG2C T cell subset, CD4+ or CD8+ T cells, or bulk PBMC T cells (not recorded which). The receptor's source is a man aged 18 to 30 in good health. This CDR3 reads CASSLGGQIMETQYF.